The T cell receptor (beta chain) under discussion was sequenced for a study of cytomegalovirus exposure and HLA in healthy donors. With 60 Vbeta and 13 Jbeta primers, the PCR was carried out. Libraries were prepared by immunoSEQ multiplex PCR; TCRdb keeps only in-frame clonotypes and omits some of them. Altogether about 200,000 clones are present, approximately 80% being singletons, with the ten largest covering 2.9%. Study-wide findings and caveats: Researchers counted around 160 TCR beta chains as cytomegalovirus-associated. The authors reported that TCR beta sequences could predict HLA-A and HLA-B alleles. These predictions were accurate for most subjects in the first cohort. By HLA locus, TCR association rates varied in a later analysis, with DRB1 showing the most and HLA-C the fewest.

This clone was picked up a small number of times. Its antigen remains unidentified. This CDR3 contains 16 residues. CDR1 SGHTA and CDR2 FQGTGA come from the germline V gene. The V segment lost 5 bases and the J segment 4 bases; nucleotides outside the gene matches: 8. Specimen: PBMCs. The TCR originated in a man aged 30-40 years in good health and CMV-seronegative. V and J are TRBV7-3 and TRBJ2-1; 10 nucleotides align to TRBD2. The CDR3 region is CASSPLAGDTYNEQFF. The CDR3 DNA reads as TGTGCCAGCAGCCCCCTAGCGGGGGACACTTACAATGAGCAGTTCTTC.